One sample yielded the 31 T cell receptor beta chains listed below, sequenced in a study of shared clonotypes between healthy human individuals. Assay used: immunoSEQ multiplex PCR; TCRdb lists only in-frame clones, some missing. The sample has some 2.1 million clones, 90% to 95% seen once. The specimen was naive CD4+ T cells sorted from blood. Subset of the sample: CD45RA+ positively selected. The receptors were sampled from a man aged 18 to 29 in good health.

The chain joins TRBV7-9 to TRBJ1-3; no definite D call. This CDR3 spans 15 amino acids. V dropped 1 base and J dropped 2 bases, with 9 bases sitting between them. Per germline, CDR1 SEHNR and CDR2 FQNEAQ (reference sequence). The chain's CDR3 is CASSLGGSTGNTIYF. For the CDR3, the DNA is TGTGCCAGCAGCTTAGGCGGATCTACTGGAAACACCATATATTTT.

The rearrangement links TRBV6-6 to TRBJ1-2; 9 nucleotides match TRBD1. Germline assignment: CDR1 MNHNY and CDR2 SVGAGI (reference sequence). The CDR3 extends over 13 amino acids. V dropped 6 bases and J dropped 7; count of bases not matched to a gene: 6. CDR3 nucleotide sequence: TGTGCCAGCAGCCGGGACAGGGTGGGTGGCTACACCTTC. This gives the protein CASSRDRVGGYTF.

The chain combines TRBV6-6 with TRBJ1-1; 8 bases are a match to TRBD1. Germline CDR1 MNHNY, CDR2 SVGAGI (reference sequence). The CDR3 extends over 14 amino acids. Trimming at V came to 5 bases and at J to 2 bases, leaving 4 bases not matched to a gene. The CDR3 bases are TGTGCCAGCAGTACGACAGGGGCCAACACTGAAGCTTTCTTT. The encoded protein is CASSTTGANTEAFF.

In regard to this clone: Other nucleotide sequences in the sample specify the same CDR3. J is TRBJ1-3 and V is TRBV5-1, with D possibly matching TRBD1 (6 bases). Germline lookup yields CDR1 SGHRS and CDR2 YFSETQ. Trimming shortened V by 2 bases and J by 2 bases, and 8 bases separated the two germline ends. The CDR3 totals 14 residues. The DNA for the CDR3 is TGCGCCAGCAGCTTAGGGGGGACTGGAAACACCATATATTTT. This codes for CASSLGGTGNTIYF.

CDR3 DNA sequence: TGTGCCAGCAGCTTTCGGTCCGAGCAGTACTTC. It encodes CASSFRSEQYF. The V call is TRBV5-6, the J call TRBJ2-7; D not resolved. V dropped 2 bases and J dropped 6 bases, with 6 bases sitting between them. The CDR3 spans 11 residues. Germline CDR1 is SGHDT and CDR2 is YYEEEE.

This chain uses TRBV5-6 with TRBJ2-4; weak D call: TRBD2 (5 bases). Germline CDR1 SGHDT, CDR2 YYEEEE. CDR3 length equals 13 residues. Trimming removed 7 bases at V and 6 bases at J, with 14 bases between. The CDR3 region has the DNA TGTGCCAGCGAATCCTGGGCGGGAAACATTCAGTACTTC. This gives the protein CASESWAGNIQYF.

The chain couples TRBV7-9 to TRBJ2-3; D gene unclear. The CDR3 consists of 16 residues. Per the germline V gene, CDR1 is SEHNR and CDR2 is FQNEAQ (reference sequence). V was cut by 6 bases and J by 0 bases, with 16 bases left in between. The CDR3 DNA reads as TGTGCCAGCAGGGATATTTCACTCACTAGCACAGATACGCAGTATTTT. It encodes CASRDISLTSTDTQYF.

The chain uses TRBV7-2 and TRBJ1-4; 9 nucleotides match TRBD1. Unmatched junction bases numbered 3, after V lost 3 bases and J lost 7 bases. This CDR3 comprises 14 residues. Looked up from germline, CDR1 is SGHTA and CDR2 is FQGNSA. The CDR3 nucleotides are TGTGCCAGCAGCTTGACAGGGGGAGTTGAAAAACTGTTTTTT. Its protein is CASSLTGGVEKLFF.

This clone appeared once. The same CDR3 can be traced to other DNA sequences in this sample. The V and J genes are TRBV7-9 and TRBJ2-1; TRBD2 agrees at 7 bases. Germline CDR1 and CDR2: SEHNR and FQNEAQ (reference sequence). Losses at the gene ends were 5 bases for V and 4 bases for J; bases not matched to a gene: 5. The CDR3 is 14 amino acids. The CDR3 region has the DNA TGTGCCAGCAGCCTCAGCGGGGCATACAATGAGCAGTTCTTC. This codes for CASSLSGAYNEQFF. Full variable domain (rest looked up from reference TRBV7-9 and TRBJ2-1): DTGVSQNPRHKITKRGQNVTFRCDPISEHNRLYWYRQTLGQGPEFLTYFQNEAQLEKSRLLSDRFSAERPKGSFSTLEIQRTEQGDSAMYLCASSLSGAYNEQFFGPGTRLTVL.

This rearrangement joins TRBV7-2 to TRBJ1-5, with 7 bases identical to TRBD1. Germline V gives CDR1 SGHTA, CDR2 FQGNSA. The V gene end was trimmed by 5 bases and the J gene end by 3 bases; junction bases not matched to a gene: 7. The CDR3 contains 15 residues. Written as DNA, the CDR3 is TGTGCCAGCAGCACCCGGACAGGAGTCAATCAGCCCCAGCATTTT. Amino acids: CASSTRTGVNQPQHF.

The chain joins TRBV28 to TRBJ1-1; 10 positions match TRBD1. Trimming at V came to 8 bases and at J to 4 bases, leaving 10 bases not matched to a gene. The CDR3 length is 15 residues. Germline assignment: CDR1 MDHEN and CDR2 SYDVKM. The CDR3 DNA sequence: TGTGCCAGCTTCCCCCCGACAGGGGGCGGCACTGAAGCTTTCTTT. Its protein product is CASFPPTGGGTEAFF.

The chain combines TRBV25-1 with TRBJ2-1; 7 nucleotides line up with TRBD2. CDR1 MGHDK and CDR2 SYGVNS come from the germline V gene. The CDR3 consists of 15 residues. The junction had 7 bases not matched to a gene; V was cut back by 4 bases and J by 4 bases. CDR3 sequence: CASSALLAEYNEQFF. DNA for the CDR3: TGTGCCAGCAGTGCACTGCTAGCGGAGTACAATGAGCAGTTCTTC.

This chain uses TRBV6-5 with TRBJ2-1; 11 positions agree with TRBD2. J was trimmed by 6 bases and V by 4 bases; bases with no gene match: 5. The CDR3 has 15 residues. CDR1 and CDR2 from the germline V gene are MNHEY and SVGAGI. The CDR3 sequence: CASSWSSGRSNEQFF. As DNA, the CDR3 is TGTGCCAGCAGTTGGTCTAGCGGGAGGAGCAATGAGCAGTTCTTC.

Turning to this clone: A much larger clone lies one base from this, so it may be a read error. Other nucleotide sequences from this sample produce the same CDR3. The chain joins TRBV5-6 to TRBJ2-2; maybe TRBD1 (6 bases). CDR3 length: 15 residues. Germline-derived CDR1 and CDR2 are SGHDT and YYEEEE. The CDR3 DNA sequence: TGCGCCAGCAGCTTGCGACAGGTCAACACCGGGGAGCTGTTTTTT. Translating it yields CASSLRQVNTGELFF.

The rearrangement uses TRBV4-3 and TRBJ1-2; D unclear. Deletions cut 0 bases from V and 4 bases from J, with 9 bases between. This CDR3 has 14 residues. CDR1 is LGHNA and CDR2 is YSLEER in the germline V gene. This chain's CDR3 is CASSQEVRGYGYTF. Here the CDR3 DNA reads TGCGCCAGCAGCCAAGAGGTTCGGGGCTATGGCTACACCTTC.

This clone came up once. The chain couples TRBV18 to TRBJ1-5; D unclear. The germline V gene has CDR1 KGHSH and CDR2 LQKENI. V was trimmed by 6 bases and J by 0 bases, leaving 9 bases between them. This CDR3 spans 14 amino acids. This chain's CDR3 is CASSAVDSNQPQHF. For the CDR3, the DNA is TGTGCCAGCTCGGCGGTGGATAGCAATCAGCCCCAGCATTTT.

This chain connects TRBV6-1 to TRBJ2-3; 8 nucleotides match TRBD1. CDR1 is MNHNS and CDR2 is SASEGT in the germline V gene. The CDR3 runs 15 residues. Unmatched junction bases numbered 8, after V lost 6 bases and J lost 3 bases. The CDR3 region has the DNA TGTGCCAGCAGCCTCCCGGGACAGGCTACAGATACGCAGTATTTT. This translates into CASSLPGQATDTQYF.

The chain couples TRBV5-3 to TRBJ2-5; D is unresolved. TRBV5-3 is annotated as an ORF whose role is uncertain. V was trimmed by 1 base and J by 3 bases, leaving 19 bases between them. The CDR3 length is 17 residues. CDR3 residues: CARSLSRVPNTKETQYF. The CDR3 DNA is TGTGCCAGAAGCTTGAGCCGGGTACCGAACACCAAAGAGACCCAGTACTTC.

The chain uses TRBV5-8 and TRBJ1-2; TRBD1 matches 9 bases. V lost 4 bases to trimming and J lost 7 bases; unmatched junction nucleotides: 14. Germline CDR1 and CDR2: SGHTS and YDEGEE. The CDR3 contains 16 residues. The CDR3 DNA is TGTGCCAGCAGCGAGGTGCGGCTACAGGGGGCGGGTGGCTACACCTTC. This codes for CASSEVRLQGAGGYTF.

Of note for this clone: The sample carries other DNA sequences with the same CDR3. The chain employs TRBV6-5 and TRBJ1-6, with D unresolved. Trimming removed 5 bases at V and 1 base at J, with 6 bases between. CDR3 length equals 14 residues. In germline, CDR1 is MNHEY, CDR2 SVGAGI. The CDR3 nucleotides read TGTGCCAGCAGTCCCGGTTCCTATAATTCACCCCTCCACTTT. Its protein is CASSPGSYNSPLHF.

The chain has TRBV29-1 and TRBJ2-3; the D gene could be TRBD1 or TRBD2 (5 bases each). Deletions cut 8 bases from V and 2 bases from J, with 14 bases between. CDR1 SQVTM and CDR2 ANQGSEA come from the germline V gene. This CDR3 is built from 13 residues. The DNA of the CDR3 is TGCAGCTGTAAGGGGACCCTCACAGATACGCAGTATTTT. This codes for CSCKGTLTDTQYF.

The chain is built from TRBV5-6 and TRBJ2-7; 10 nucleotides agree with TRBD2. CDR3 length: 14 residues. Trimming at V came to 3 bases and at J to 2 bases, leaving 2 bases not matched to a gene. Germline lookup yields CDR1 SGHDT and CDR2 YYEEEE. Written as DNA, the CDR3 is TGTGCCAGCAGCTGGGGGACTAGCGCCTACGAGCAGTACTTC. It translates to CASSWGTSAYEQYF. Supplemented by reference TRBV5-6 and TRBJ2-7, the full variable domain reads DAGVTQSPTHLIKTRGQQVTLRCSPKSGHDTVSWYQQALGQGPQFIFQYYEEEERQRGNFPDRFSGHQFPNYSSELNVNALLLGDSALYLCASSWGTSAYEQYFGPGTRLTVT.

This chain joins TRBV5-1 and TRBJ2-5; the match to TRBD2 covers 9 bases. V was pared by 0 bases and J by 5 bases, with 5 bases of the junction left unmatched. This CDR3 is 15 amino acids long. CDR1 and CDR2 (germline): SGHRS, YFSETQ. The CDR3 here is CASSLVASGVETQYF. CDR3 coding DNA: TGCGCCAGCAGCTTGGTGGCTAGCGGGGTGGAGACCCAGTACTTC. The complete variable domain, with remaining parts taken from reference TRBV5-1 and TRBJ2-5, reads KAGVTQTPRYLIKTRGQQVTLSCSPISGHRSVSWYQQTPGQGLQFLFEYFSETQRNKGNFPGRFSGRQFSNSRSEMNVSTLELGDSALYLCASSLVASGVETQYFGPGTRLLVL.

The rearrangement joins TRBV6-5 to TRBJ2-5, with 8 bases aligning to TRBD2. Trimming took 0 bases from V and 5 from J; bases not matched to a gene: 5. The length of the CDR3 is 15 residues. In germline, CDR1 is MNHEY, CDR2 SVGAGI. In DNA form, the CDR3 reads TGTGCCAGCAGTTACTCTAGCGGGATACTTGAGACCCAGTACTTC. It specifies CASSYSSGILETQYF.

This chain connects TRBV7-8 to TRBJ2-7, with 7 bases matching TRBD1. After removal of 3 bases from V and 0 bases from J, the junction contained 5 bases not matched to a gene. This CDR3 is built from 15 residues. Per germline, CDR1 SGHVS and CDR2 FQNEAQ. CDR3 loop: CASSFFRGNSYEQYF. As DNA, the CDR3 is TGTGCCAGCAGCTTTTTCAGGGGGAACTCCTACGAGCAGTACTTC.

V usage is TRBV10-3 and J usage is TRBJ2-7; a weak D match, TRBD2 (6 bases). This CDR3 has 14 residues. The V gene's germline CDR1 is ENHRY and CDR2 SYGVKD. Trimming removed 8 bases from V and 0 bases from J, with 14 bases in between. The CDR3 reads CAIAGISDSYEQYF. CDR3 DNA sequence: TGTGCCATCGCGGGGATTAGCGACTCCTACGAGCAGTACTTC.

The chain links TRBV2 to TRBJ1-5, with 8 nucleotides matching TRBD1. The CDR3 is made up of 13 amino acids. Germline V gene data show CDR1 as SNHLY and CDR2 as FYNNEI. V gave up 4 bases and J gave up 7 bases; unmatched junction bases: 3. This chain's CDR3 is CASSGQGSQPQHF. The DNA of the CDR3 is TGTGCCAGCAGTGGACAGGGGAGCCAGCCCCAGCATTTT.

This clone has only a few counts. The chain couples TRBV10-3 to TRBJ1-2, with D perhaps TRBD1 (5 bases). The CDR3 contains 13 residues. Trimming took 6 bases from V and 2 from J, leaving 10 bases between them. Germline CDR1 and CDR2: ENHRY and SYGVKD. The CDR3 DNA follows: TGTGCCATCAGGCCCGGGGCCAACTATGGCTACACCTTC. Its translation: CAIRPGANYGYTF.

The chain uses TRBV27 and TRBJ2-7; TRBD2 is a possible D gene (7 bases). The CDR3 has 13 amino acids. V gave up 2 bases and J gave up 6 bases, with 11 bases separating them. Germline-derived CDR1 and CDR2 are MNHEY and SMNVEV (reference sequence). For the CDR3, the DNA is TGTGCCAGCAGTTTAATCGGGGGGCGCGAGCAGTACTTC. Amino acids: CASSLIGGREQYF.

The chain uses TRBV30 and TRBJ1-3, with D unclear. CDR1 is GTSNPN, CDR2 SVGIG, per germline (reference sequence). The CDR3 contains 12 residues. V lost 3 bases and J 8 bases, leaving 11 bases between the germline ends. CDR3 nucleotides: TGTGCCTGGAGCACTTTCGACCACACCATATATTTT. As protein: CAWSTFDHTIYF. Based on the CDR3 plus reference TRBV30 and TRBJ1-3, the full variable domain is SQTIHQWPATLVQPVGSPLSLECTVEGTSNPNLYWYRQAAGRGLQLLFYSVGIGQISSEVPQNLSASRPQDRQFILSSKKLLLSDSGFYLCAWSTFDHTIYFGEGSWLTVV.

This sequence joins TRBV30 and TRBJ2-2; D perhaps matches TRBD2 (5 bases). The CDR3 extends over 12 amino acids. Germline CDR1 reads GTSNPN; CDR2 reads SVGIG (reference sequence). V was cut by 5 bases and J by 6 bases, with 10 bases left in between. CDR3: CAWGRRPGELFF. Written as DNA, the CDR3 is TGTGCCTGGGGCCGGAGGCCCGGGGAGCTGTTTTTT.